The clone carrying this T cell receptor (beta chain) has only one observation. These data come from a study of shared clonotypes between healthy human individuals. Here immunoSEQ multiplex PCR was the method, and the copy in TCRdb shows in-frame clones only, minus some. The table has millions of clones, just over 90% seen once. The CDR3 has 16 residues. With 0 bases clipped from V and 4 bases from J, the junction kept 3 bases outside the gene matches. Germline CDR1 reads LNHNV; CDR2 reads YYDKDF (reference sequence). The chain couples TRBV15 to TRBJ1-4, with TRBD1 matching over 9 bases. This clonotype was sampled from a man aged 18 to 30 in good health. The specimen was naive CD4+ T cells sorted from blood. The subset is: CD45RA+ positively selected. The CDR3, as DNA: TGTGCCACCAGCAGAGACGGGACAGGGATTAATGAAAAACTGTTTTTT. It is translated as CATSRDGTGINEKLFF.